Detailed here is one T cell receptor (beta chain). The antigen remains undetermined. At cycle 4 day 1, cycle 7 day 1, and baseline, blood was sampled. The protocol was immunoSEQ multiplex PCR, while the TCRdb copy is restricted to in-frame clones and leaves out a portion. The table lists tens of thousands of clones, around 83% of them singletons. This CDR3 has 14 residues. CDR1 is SQVTM and CDR2 is ANQGSEA in the germline V gene. J gave up 1 base and V 7 bases, and 5 bases lay outside the gene matches. These data are taken from a study of OX40 agonist ivuxolimab in advanced cancers. At the level of the study: Prior anti-PD-1, anti-PD-L1 or anti-CTLA-4 therapy did not bar entry, and 40% had some. General study results and limits: In general, CD8+ T cells held more expanded clones than CD4+ did, on average.

The sample in question was CD4+ or CD8+ T cells sorted from blood, obtained in a trial of the OX40 agonist ivuxolimab. This chain connects TRBV29-1 to TRBJ2-3; 10 bases line up with TRBD2. This TCR derives from an adult with an advanced solid tumor such as melanoma, head and neck, liver or kidney cancer. CDR3 loop: CSAGGLAGTDTQYF. The CDR3 DNA is TGCAGCGCCGGCGGACTAGCGGGCACAGATACGCAGTATTTT.